A selection of T cell receptor beta chains follows, all from one sample in a study of cytomegalovirus exposure and HLA in healthy donors. This table comes from immunoSEQ multiplex PCR, and its TCRdb copy is limited to in-frame clones, with some not included. The sample shows roughly 90,000 clones, 65% to 85% of them seen only once. The sequenced sample was PBMCs. These receptor sequences come from a man younger than 35 in good health and CMV-seronegative. CDR3s include the opening cysteine and the closing phenylalanine or tryptophan. Fields, in order: D gene, J gene, V gene, clone size, CDR3 protein, CDR3 DNA. A D gene is named only where the DNA matches it firmly. Not every row has a clone size; where given, it reads once, few, many or a size class.

d_call: -
j_call: TRBJ2-1
v_call: TRBV6-6
clone_size: few
cdr3_aa: CASRGRSYNEQFF
cdr3_nt: TGTGCCAGCCGGGGGAGGTCCTACAATGAGCAGTTCTTC

d_call: TRBD1
j_call: TRBJ2-5
v_call: TRBV19
clone_size: -
cdr3_aa: CASSKNRGETQYF
cdr3_nt: TGTGCCAGTAGTAAGAACAGGGGAGAGACCCAGTACTTC

d_call: -
j_call: TRBJ2-7
v_call: TRBV9
clone_size: -
cdr3_aa: CASSMLSDSYEQYF
cdr3_nt: TGTGCCAGCAGCATGTTATCCGACTCCTACGAGCAGTACTTC

d_call: TRBD1
j_call: TRBJ2-3
v_call: TRBV27
clone_size: -
cdr3_aa: CASRRQGTDTQYF
cdr3_nt: TGTGCCAGCAGACGACAGGGAACAGATACGCAGTATTTT

d_call: -
j_call: TRBJ1-2
v_call: TRBV15
clone_size: -
cdr3_aa: CATSRDYDGANYGYTF
cdr3_nt: TGTGCCACCAGCAGAGATTATGACGGAGCTAACTATGGCTACACCTTC

d_call: -
j_call: TRBJ2-1
v_call: TRBV7-8
clone_size: -
cdr3_aa: CASSSGRDSRQFF
cdr3_nt: TGTGCCAGCAGCTCGGGGCGGGACAGCAGGCAGTTCTTC

d_call: -
j_call: TRBJ2-2
v_call: TRBV11-2
clone_size: -
cdr3_aa: CASSPNTGELFF
cdr3_nt: TGTGCCAGCAGCCCTAACACCGGGGAGCTGTTTTTT

d_call: -
j_call: TRBJ2-7
v_call: TRBV7-9
clone_size: -
cdr3_aa: CSSSLAEGAPYEQYF
cdr3_nt: TGTTCCAGCAGCTTAGCGGAAGGGGCCCCCTACGAGCAGTACTTC

d_call: -
j_call: TRBJ2-7
v_call: TRBV27
clone_size: -
cdr3_aa: CASSSNFEQYF
cdr3_nt: TGTGCCAGCAGTTCTAATTTCGAGCAGTACTTC

d_call: -
j_call: TRBJ2-1
v_call: TRBV5-5
clone_size: -
cdr3_aa: CASSLQQGMSGEQFF
cdr3_nt: TGTGCCAGCAGCTTGCAACAGGGAATGTCTGGGGAGCAGTTCTTC

d_call: -
j_call: TRBJ2-7
v_call: TRBV2
clone_size: -
cdr3_aa: CASSPGVGAGQLYEQYF
cdr3_nt: TGTGCCAGCTCCCCCGGGGTAGGCGCGGGACAGCTCTACGAGCAGTACTTC

d_call: TRBD1
j_call: TRBJ2-2
v_call: TRBV11-3
clone_size: -
cdr3_aa: CASSLAGGTGELFF
cdr3_nt: TGTGCCAGCAGCTTAGCAGGGGGCACCGGGGAGCTGTTTTTT

d_call: -
j_call: TRBJ1-1
v_call: TRBV5-6
clone_size: -
cdr3_aa: CASSLVLLSTEAFF
cdr3_nt: TGTGCCAGCAGCTTAGTTCTCCTAAGTACTGAAGCTTTCTTT